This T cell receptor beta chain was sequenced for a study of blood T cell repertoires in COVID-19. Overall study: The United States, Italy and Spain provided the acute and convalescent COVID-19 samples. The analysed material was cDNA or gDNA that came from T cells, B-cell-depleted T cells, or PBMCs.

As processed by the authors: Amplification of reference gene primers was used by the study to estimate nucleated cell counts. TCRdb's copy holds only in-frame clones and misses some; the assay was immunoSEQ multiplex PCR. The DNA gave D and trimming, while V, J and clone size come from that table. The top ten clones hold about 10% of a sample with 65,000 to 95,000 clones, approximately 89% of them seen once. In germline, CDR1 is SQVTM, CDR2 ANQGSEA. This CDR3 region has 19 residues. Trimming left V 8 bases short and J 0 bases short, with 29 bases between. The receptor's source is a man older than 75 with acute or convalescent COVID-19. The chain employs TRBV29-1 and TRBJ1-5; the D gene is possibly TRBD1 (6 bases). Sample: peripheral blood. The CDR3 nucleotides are TGCAGCCCTCACGTTCGGGGGAGGGGGGGGCTATATAGCAATCAGCCCCAGCATTTT. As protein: CSPHVRGRGGLYSNQPQHF.